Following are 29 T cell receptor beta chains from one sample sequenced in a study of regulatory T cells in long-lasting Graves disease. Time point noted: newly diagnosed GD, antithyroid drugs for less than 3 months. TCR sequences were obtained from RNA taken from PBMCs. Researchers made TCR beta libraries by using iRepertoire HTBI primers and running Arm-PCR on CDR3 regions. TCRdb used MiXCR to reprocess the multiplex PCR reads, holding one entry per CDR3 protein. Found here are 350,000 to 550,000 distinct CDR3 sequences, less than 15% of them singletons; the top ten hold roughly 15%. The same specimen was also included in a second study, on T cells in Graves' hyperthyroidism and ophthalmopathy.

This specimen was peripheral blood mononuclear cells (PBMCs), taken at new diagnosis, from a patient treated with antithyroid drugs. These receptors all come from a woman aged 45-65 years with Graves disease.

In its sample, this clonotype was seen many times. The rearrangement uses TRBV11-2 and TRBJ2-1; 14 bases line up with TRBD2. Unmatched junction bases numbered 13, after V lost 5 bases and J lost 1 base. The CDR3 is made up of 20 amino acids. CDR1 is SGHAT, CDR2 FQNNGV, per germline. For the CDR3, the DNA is TGTGCCAGCAGCCCCCGATTCGGGACTAGCGGGAGTAAGTCCTACAATGAGCAGTTCTTC. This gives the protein CASSPRFGTSGSKSYNEQFF. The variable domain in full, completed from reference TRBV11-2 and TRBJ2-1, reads EAGVAQSPRYKIIEKRQSVAFWCNPISGHATLYWYQQILGQGPKLLIQFQNNGVVDDSQLPKDRFSAERLKGVDSTLKIQPAKLEDSAVYLCASSPRFGTSGSKSYNEQFFGPGTRLTVL.

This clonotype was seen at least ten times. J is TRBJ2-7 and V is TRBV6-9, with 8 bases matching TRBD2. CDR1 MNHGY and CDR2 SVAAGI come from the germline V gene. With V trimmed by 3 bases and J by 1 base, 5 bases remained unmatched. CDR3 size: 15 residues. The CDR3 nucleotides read TGTGCCAGCAGTTACGGGCCTAGCGGGTCCTACGAGCAGTACTTC. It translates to CASSYGPSGSYEQYF.

The CDR3 region is CASSRFGGGTGELFF. The CDR3 DNA follows: TGTGCCAGCAGCCGTTTCGGGGGAGGAACCGGGGAGCTGTTTTTT. The chain links TRBV7-3 to TRBJ2-2; D perhaps matches TRBD2 (6 bases). This CDR3 comprises 15 residues. V was shortened by 5 bases and J by 5 bases, with 15 bases between the two germline ends. The germline gives CDR1 SGHTA, CDR2 FQGTGA.

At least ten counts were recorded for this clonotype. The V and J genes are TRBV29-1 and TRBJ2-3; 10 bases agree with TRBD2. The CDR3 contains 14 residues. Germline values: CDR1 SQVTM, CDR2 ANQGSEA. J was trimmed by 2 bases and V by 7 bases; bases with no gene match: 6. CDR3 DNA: TGCAGCGCCCGAGGACTAGCGGACACAGATACGCAGTATTTT. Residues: CSARGLADTDTQYF.

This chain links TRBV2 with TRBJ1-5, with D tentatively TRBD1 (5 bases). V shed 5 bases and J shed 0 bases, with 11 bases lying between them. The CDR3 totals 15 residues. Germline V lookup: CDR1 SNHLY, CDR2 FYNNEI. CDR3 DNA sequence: TGTGCCAGCAGTCTGGACACTAATAGCAATCAGCCCCAGCATTTT. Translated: CASSLDTNSNQPQHF.

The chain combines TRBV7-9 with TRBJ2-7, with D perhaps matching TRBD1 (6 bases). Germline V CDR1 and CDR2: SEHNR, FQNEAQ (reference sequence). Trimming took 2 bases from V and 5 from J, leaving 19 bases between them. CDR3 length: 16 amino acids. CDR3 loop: CASSLPRDKSPDEQYF. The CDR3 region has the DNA TGTGCCAGCAGCTTACCCCGGGACAAGAGTCCTGACGAGCAGTACTTC. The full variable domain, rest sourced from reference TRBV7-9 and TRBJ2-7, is DTGVSQNPRHKITKRGQNVTFRCDPISEHNRLYWYRQTLGQGPEFLTYFQNEAQLEKSRLLSDRFSAERPKGSFSTLEIQRTEQGDSAMYLCASSLPRDKSPDEQYFGPGTRLTVT.

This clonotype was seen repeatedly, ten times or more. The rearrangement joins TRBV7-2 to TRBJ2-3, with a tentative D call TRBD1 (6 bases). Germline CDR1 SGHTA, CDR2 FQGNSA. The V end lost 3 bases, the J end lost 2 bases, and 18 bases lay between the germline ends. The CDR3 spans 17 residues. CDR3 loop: CASSFTSGVDYTDTQYF. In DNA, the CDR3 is TGTGCCAGCAGCTTCACTTCAGGGGTTGACTACACAGATACGCAGTATTTT. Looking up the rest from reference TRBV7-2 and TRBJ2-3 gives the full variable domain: GAGVSQSPSNKVTEKGKDVELRCDPISGHTALYWYRQSLGQGLEFLIYFQGNSAPDKSGLPSDRFSAERTGGSVSTLTIQRTQQEDSAVYLCASSFTSGVDYTDTQYFGPGTRLTVL.

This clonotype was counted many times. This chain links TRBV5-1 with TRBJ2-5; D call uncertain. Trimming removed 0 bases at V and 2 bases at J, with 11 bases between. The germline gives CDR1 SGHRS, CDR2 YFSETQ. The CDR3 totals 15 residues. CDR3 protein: CASSLAGQLQETQYF. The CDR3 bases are TGCGCCAGCAGCTTGGCCGGGCAACTTCAAGAGACCCAGTACTTC. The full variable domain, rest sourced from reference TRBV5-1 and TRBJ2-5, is KAGVTQTPRYLIKTRGQQVTLSCSPISGHRSVSWYQQTPGQGLQFLFEYFSETQRNKGNFPGRFSGRQFSNSRSEMNVSTLELGDSALYLCASSLAGQLQETQYFGPGTRLLVL.

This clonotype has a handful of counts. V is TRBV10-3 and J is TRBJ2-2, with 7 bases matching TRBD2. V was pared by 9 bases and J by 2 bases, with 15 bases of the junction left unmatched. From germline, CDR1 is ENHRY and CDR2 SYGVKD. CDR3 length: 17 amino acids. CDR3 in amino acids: CAMKTGPGTTNTGELFF. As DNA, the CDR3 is TGTGCCATGAAGACGGGCCCCGGGACTACAAACACCGGGGAGCTGTTTTTT.

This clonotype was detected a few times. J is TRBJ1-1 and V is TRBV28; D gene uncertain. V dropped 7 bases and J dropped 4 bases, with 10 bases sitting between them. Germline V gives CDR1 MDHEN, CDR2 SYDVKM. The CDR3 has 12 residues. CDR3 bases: TGTGCCAGCATACATGTCCGCACTGAAGCTTTCTTT. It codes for CASIHVRTEAFF.

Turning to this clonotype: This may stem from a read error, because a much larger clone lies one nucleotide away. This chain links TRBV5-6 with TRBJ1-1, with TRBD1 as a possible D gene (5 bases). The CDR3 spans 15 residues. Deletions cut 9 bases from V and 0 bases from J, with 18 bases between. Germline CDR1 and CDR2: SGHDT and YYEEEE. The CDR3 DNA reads TGTGCCAACAGTAGATGGGGGGAGATGAACACTGAAGCTTTCTTT. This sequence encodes CANSRWGEMNTEAFF.

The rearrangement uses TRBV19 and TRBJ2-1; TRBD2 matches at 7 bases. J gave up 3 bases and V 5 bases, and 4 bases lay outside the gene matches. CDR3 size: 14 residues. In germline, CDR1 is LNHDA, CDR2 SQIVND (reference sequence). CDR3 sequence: CASSSGEGYNEQFF. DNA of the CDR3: TGTGCCAGTAGTTCCGGGGAGGGCTACAATGAGCAGTTCTTC.

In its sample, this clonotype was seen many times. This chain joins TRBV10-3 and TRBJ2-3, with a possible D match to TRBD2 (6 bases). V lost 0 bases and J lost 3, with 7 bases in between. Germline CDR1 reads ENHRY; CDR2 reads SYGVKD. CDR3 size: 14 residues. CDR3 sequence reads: CAISESEGTDTQYF. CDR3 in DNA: TGTGCCATCAGTGAGTCGGAGGGAACAGATACGCAGTATTTT.

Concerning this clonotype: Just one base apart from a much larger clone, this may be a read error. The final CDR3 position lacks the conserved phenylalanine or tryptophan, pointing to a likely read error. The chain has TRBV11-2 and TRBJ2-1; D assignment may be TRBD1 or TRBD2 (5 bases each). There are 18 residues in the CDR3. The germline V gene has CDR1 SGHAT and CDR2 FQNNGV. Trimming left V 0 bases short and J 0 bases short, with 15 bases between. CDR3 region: CASSLEGAEGSSYNEQFC. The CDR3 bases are TGTGCCAGCAGCTTAGAAGGGGCTGAGGGGAGCTCCTACAATGAGCAGTTCTGC.

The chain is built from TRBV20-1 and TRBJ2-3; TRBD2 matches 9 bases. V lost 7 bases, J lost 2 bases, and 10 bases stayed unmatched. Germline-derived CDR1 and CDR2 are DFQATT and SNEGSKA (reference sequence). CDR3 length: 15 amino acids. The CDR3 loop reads CSVPAGGLYTDTQYF. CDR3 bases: TGCAGTGTCCCGGCGGGGGGGCTTTACACAGATACGCAGTATTTT.

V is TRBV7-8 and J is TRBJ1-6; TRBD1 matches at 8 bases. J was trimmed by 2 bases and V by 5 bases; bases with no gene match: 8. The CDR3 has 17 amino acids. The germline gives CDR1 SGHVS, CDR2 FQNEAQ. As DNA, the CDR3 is TGTGCCAGCAGCCGAAAGGACAGGGTCACCTATAATTCACCCCTCCACTTT. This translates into CASSRKDRVTYNSPLHF. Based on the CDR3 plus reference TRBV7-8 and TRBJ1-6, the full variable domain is GAGVSQSPRYKVAKRGQDVALRCDPISGHVSLFWYQQALGQGPEFLTYFQNEAQLDKSGLPSDRFFAERPEGSVSTLKIQRTQQEDSAVYLCASSRKDRVTYNSPLHFGNGTRLTVT.

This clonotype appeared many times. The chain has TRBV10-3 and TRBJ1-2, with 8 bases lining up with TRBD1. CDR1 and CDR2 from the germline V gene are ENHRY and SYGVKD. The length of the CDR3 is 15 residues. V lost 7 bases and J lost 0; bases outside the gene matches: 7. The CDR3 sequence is CAIKSEQGANYGYTF. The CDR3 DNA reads TGTGCCATCAAATCCGAACAGGGGGCTAACTATGGCTACACCTTC.

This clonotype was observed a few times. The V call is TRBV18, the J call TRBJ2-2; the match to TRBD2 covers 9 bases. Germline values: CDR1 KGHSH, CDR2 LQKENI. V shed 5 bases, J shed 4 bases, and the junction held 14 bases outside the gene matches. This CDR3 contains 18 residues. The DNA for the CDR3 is TGTGCCAGCTCAGCCGGGACTAGCATGATTACACGCACCGGGGAGCTGTTTTTT. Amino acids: CASSAGTSMITRTGELFF.

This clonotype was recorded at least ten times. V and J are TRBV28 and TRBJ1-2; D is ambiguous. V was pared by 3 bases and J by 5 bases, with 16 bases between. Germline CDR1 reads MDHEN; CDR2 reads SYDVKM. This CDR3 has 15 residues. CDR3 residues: CASSFPAARSYGYTF. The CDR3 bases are TGTGCCAGCAGTTTCCCTGCAGCCCGGAGTTATGGCTACACCTTC.

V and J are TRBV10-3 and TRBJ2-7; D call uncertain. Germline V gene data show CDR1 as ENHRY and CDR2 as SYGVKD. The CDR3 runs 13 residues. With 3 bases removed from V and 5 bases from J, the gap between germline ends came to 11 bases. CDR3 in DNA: TGTGCCATCAGTGATAACGGCGGCCACGAGCAGTACTTC. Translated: CAISDNGGHEQYF.

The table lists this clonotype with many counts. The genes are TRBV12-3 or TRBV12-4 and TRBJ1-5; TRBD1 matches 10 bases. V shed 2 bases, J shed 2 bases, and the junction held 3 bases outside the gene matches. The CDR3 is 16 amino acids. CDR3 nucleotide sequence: TGTGCCAGCAGTTTAAGCGGACAGGGGGGCAATCAGCCCCAGCATTTT. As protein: CASSLSGQGGNQPQHF.

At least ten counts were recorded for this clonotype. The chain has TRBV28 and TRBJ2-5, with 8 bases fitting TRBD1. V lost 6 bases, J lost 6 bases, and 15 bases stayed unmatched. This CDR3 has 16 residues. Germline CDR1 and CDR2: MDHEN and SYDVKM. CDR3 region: CASRPSSRGPWKTQYF. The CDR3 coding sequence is TGTGCCAGCAGACCCTCGAGCAGGGGGCCTTGGAAGACCCAGTACTTC.

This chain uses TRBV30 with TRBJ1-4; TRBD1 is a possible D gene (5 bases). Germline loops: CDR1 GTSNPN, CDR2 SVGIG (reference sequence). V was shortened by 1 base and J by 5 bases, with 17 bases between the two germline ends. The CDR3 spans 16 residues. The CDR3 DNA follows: TGTGCCTGGAGTGGTTTCTGGGGCGAGGAGAATGAAAAACTGTTTTTT. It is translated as CAWSGFWGEENEKLFF.

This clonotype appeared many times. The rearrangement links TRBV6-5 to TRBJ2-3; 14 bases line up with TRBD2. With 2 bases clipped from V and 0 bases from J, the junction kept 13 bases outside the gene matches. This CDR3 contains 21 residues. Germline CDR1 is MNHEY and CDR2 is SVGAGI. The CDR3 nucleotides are TGTGCCAGCAGTTACGGGGGACTAGCGGGAGTTCGGGGTCCCAGCACAGATACGCAGTATTTT. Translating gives CASSYGGLAGVRGPSTDTQYF.

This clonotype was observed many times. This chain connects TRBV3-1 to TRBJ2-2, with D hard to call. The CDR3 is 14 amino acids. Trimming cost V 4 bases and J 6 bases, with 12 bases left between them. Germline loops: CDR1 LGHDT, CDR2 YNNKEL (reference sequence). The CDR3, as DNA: TGTGCCAGCAGCCGACAACACGGAGCCGGGGAGCTGTTTTTT. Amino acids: CASSRQHGAGELFF.

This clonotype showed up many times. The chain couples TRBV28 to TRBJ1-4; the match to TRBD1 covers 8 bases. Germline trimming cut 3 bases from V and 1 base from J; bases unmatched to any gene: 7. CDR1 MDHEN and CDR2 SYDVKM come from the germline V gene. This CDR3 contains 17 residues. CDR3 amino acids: CASSFDRGLITNEKLFF. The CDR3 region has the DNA TGTGCCAGCAGTTTTGACAGGGGATTGATAACTAATGAAAAACTGTTTTTT.

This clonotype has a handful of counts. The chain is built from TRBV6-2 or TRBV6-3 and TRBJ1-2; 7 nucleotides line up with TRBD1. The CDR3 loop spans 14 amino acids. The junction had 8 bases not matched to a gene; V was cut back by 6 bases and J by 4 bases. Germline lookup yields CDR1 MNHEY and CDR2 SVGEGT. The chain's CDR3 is CASREGGAGYGYTF. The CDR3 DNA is TGTGCCAGCAGGGAAGGGGGCGCCGGCTATGGCTACACCTTC.

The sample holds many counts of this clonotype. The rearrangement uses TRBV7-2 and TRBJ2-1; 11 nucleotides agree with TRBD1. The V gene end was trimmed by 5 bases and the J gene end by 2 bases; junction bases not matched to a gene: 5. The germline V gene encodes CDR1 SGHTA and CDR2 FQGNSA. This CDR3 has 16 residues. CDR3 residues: CASSQWTGGPYNEQFF. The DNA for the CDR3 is TGTGCCAGCAGCCAATGGACAGGGGGCCCCTACAATGAGCAGTTCTTC. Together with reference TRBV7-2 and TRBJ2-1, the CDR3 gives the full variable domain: GAGVSQSPSNKVTEKGKDVELRCDPISGHTALYWYRQSLGQGLEFLIYFQGNSAPDKSGLPSDRFSAERTGGSVSTLTIQRTQQEDSAVYLCASSQWTGGPYNEQFFGPGTRLTVL.

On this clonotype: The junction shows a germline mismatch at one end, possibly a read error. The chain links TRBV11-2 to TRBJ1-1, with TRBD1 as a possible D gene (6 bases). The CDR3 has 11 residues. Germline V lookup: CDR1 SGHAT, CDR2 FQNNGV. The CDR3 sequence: CASTNLTGLYF. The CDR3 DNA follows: TGTGCCAGCACCAACTTGACAGGCTTGTACTTT.